The clone carrying this TCR beta chain rates as medium-sized (0.01 to 0.1%). MiXCR was run by TCRdb on the PCR reads, yielding one entry per CDR3 protein. Of some 2,300 distinct CDR3 sequences listed, around 25% are singletons. This record comes from a study of molecular identifiers for immune sequencing clone quantification. The CDR3 runs 13 residues. CDR1 and CDR2 from the germline V gene are SGDLS and YYNGEE. Trimming shortened V by 4 bases and J by 4 bases, and 9 bases separated the two germline ends. The genes are TRBV9 and TRBJ1-5; tentatively, D is TRBD1 (5 bases). Material: naive CD8+ T cells from blood, with Jurkat cell RNA spiked in. Documented subset: FACS-sorted CD8+CD4-CCR7+CD45RA+ naive T cells. The sequence came from a human donor in good health. Some libraries in this study had Jurkat cell RNA spiked in. CDR3 in DNA: TGTGCCAGCAGCCCCGAGGGGAATCAGCCCCAGCATTTT. Translation gives CASSPEGNQPQHF.